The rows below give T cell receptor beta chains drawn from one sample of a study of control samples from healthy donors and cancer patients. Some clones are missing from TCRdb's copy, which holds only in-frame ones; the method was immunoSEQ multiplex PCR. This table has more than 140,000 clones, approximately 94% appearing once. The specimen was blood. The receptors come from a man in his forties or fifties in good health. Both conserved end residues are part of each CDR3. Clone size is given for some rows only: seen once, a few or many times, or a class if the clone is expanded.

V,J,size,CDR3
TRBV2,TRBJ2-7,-,CASSGSLRTSGGLMNEQYF
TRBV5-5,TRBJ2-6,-,CASSLDARRTGANVLTF
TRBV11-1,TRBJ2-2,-,CASSADLFTGELFF
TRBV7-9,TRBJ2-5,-,CASSRRDRGDFQETQYF
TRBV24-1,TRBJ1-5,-,CATSVGGNQPQHF
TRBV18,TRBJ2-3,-,CASQGTDTQYF
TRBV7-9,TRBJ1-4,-,CASSPSTGGNEKLFF
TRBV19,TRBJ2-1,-,CASSMSRGDEQFF
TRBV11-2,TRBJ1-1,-,CASSLVWDRGRRGTEAFF
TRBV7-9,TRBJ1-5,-,CASSSFGGNQPQHF
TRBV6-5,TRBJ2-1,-,CASSYRGRGVNEQFF
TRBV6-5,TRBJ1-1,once,CASTAENTEAFF
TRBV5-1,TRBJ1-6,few,CASSPTGGANSPLHF
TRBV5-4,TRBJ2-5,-,CASSSGQGPQETQYF
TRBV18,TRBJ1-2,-,CASSPGDGYTF
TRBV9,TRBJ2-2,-,CASSVGTVNTGELFF
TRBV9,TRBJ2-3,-,CASSGAGRDTQYF
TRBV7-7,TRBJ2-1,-,CASSPTRSGGEFF
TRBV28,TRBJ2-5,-,CASGFQETQYF
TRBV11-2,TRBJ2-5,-,CASSTGTTKETQYF
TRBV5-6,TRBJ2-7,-,CASSLGPTISYEQYF
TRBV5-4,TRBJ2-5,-,CASSLAGGRETQYF
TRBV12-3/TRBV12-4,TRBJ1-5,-,CASSGQTNQPQHF
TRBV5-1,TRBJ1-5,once,CASSLAGTGEQPQHF
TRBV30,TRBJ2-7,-,CAWRGYRQGVGLADIRTYEQYF
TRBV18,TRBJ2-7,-,CASSPPWDGYEQYF
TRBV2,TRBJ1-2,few,CASSRTEANYGYTF
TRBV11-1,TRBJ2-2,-,CASSSIWAKPGELFF
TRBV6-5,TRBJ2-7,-,CASSYNDRDGQYF
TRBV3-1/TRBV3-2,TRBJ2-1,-,CASSVWLAGGHGEQFF
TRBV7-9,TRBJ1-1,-,CASSPVGGRTEAFF
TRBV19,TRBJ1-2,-,CAVLVSYGYTF
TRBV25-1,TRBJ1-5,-,CASRLSGSNQPQHF
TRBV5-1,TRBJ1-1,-,CASSLRTGRITEAFF
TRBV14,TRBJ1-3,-,CASSRTGTGWENSGNTIYF
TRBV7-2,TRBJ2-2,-,CASSYLWEPSYGELFF
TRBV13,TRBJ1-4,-,CASSRTGATNEKLFF
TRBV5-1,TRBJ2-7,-,CASSLDRVGQYF
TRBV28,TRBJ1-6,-,CASSLRGRDSPLHF
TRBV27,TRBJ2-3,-,CASSFRRTGGRMTDTQYF
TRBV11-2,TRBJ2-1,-,CASSLFATYNEQFF